This T cell receptor (beta chain) was sequenced for a study of beta chain features in type 1 diabetes (dated 2018 in TCRdb). With respect to the entire study: No differences in mean age, gender distribution, total cell number or subset yield were found between patients and healthy donors. The study compared TCRB repertoires of sorted circulating CD4+ T cell subsets between recently diagnosed type 1 diabetes patients and matched healthy donors. A total of 90 million to 140 million sorted cells were examined across all samples, and RNA yield correlated strongly with the number of cells per subset. Regulatory and stem cell-like memory subsets were isolated from only 8 patients and roughly 8 healthy donors, whereas naive and central memory subsets came from all 28 donors. The paper's findings and limits, for the study overall: Only small numbers of individuals were included in the HLA sub-analyses, which left unresolved whether HLA type had any influence on TCRB rearrangement. Shorter templates might be favored by PCR, yet because patient and control samples were amplified and corrected together, any such skew would affect both groups equally. Sequencing cDNA rather than genomic DNA could over-represent highly expressing activated cells, although activation and CD3 levels did not differ between groups. A moderate but significant shortening of TCRB CDR3 length was observed in type 1 diabetes patients in all four CD4+ subsets. At VDJ recombination sites, patients with type 1 diabetes made fewer insertions and deleted more nucleotides, a pattern implying thymic rearrangement abnormalities. Naive, central memory and regulatory TCRB repertoires appeared more similar among patients than among healthy donors.

From each donor, a single peripheral blood sample of about 110 mL on average was drawn into heparinised tubes. A BD FACSAria II and a panel including CD45RO, CCR7, CD25, CD127, CD95 and CD27 were used to sort naive, central memory, regulatory and stem cell-like memory CD4+ T cells. A purity above 95% was achieved for all sorted populations. PBMCs were isolated right away by Lymphoprep density gradient centrifugation and were stained directly, without culture. So that batch effects would be minimized, each experiment stained and sorted samples in pairs, pairing one healthy donor with one patient. For this clone: Its antigen is currently not known. Base-call qualities are not available, and no considerably larger clone is one nucleotide away.

The High Capacity cDNA Reverse Transcription Kit was used to reverse transcribe all of the isolated RNA, meaning that expressed TCRB transcripts were what got sequenced. Deep immunoSEQ sequencing was performed on naive, central memory and regulatory T cell samples, with an average of about 3.57 million total reads per sample. Sorted cells were lysed in RLT buffer and RNA was extracted with DNase-treated RNeasy Micro or Mini kits, depending on cell number. To prevent cross-contamination, every cell subset was processed on its own, while patient and healthy donor samples were processed together. Using the immunoSEQ multiplex PCR, TCRB sequences were amplified from cDNA into 87-bp fragments spanning the CDR3 region. Amplicons were sequenced on the Illumina HiSeq platform. As for how the authors treated the data: PCR bias was corrected computationally using synthetic template baselines, and reads within Hamming distance 2 were collapsed, with unmergeable singletons discarded. By aligning reads against IMGT, V, D and J genes, CDR3 length, and insertions or deletions at six rearrangement sites were assigned. Within each subset, clonotype counts were normalized to the number of sorted cells before true diversity and Gini coefficients were calculated with the tcR R package. Repertoire sharing was quantified using the overlap coefficient calculated on TCRB nucleotide sequences. Out-of-frame TCRB sequences from naive cells were analyzed as a proxy for the pre-selection repertoire. Sourced from immuneACCESS, this table was stored by TCRdb with only in-frame sequences that have V and J called. A share of the clones is absent; for the studies checked, an unresolved V gene accounts for under half, and the remainder has no known explanation. That table is the source of V, J and clone size, and D and trimming were worked out from the DNA. This sample comprises approximately 260,000 clones, roughly 20% of them detected only once. Approximately 0.029% of the sample goes to the ten largest clones.

Material for sequencing was naive CD4+ T cells from blood. The intended sense of this specimen's cell subset or site label: true naive CD4+ T cells. This receptor was identified in a woman aged 35 to 49 with type 1 diabetes.

The nucleotide sequence is given as TGTGCCAGCAGCCATCTAGCGGGAGTCTGGAAAGAGACCCAGTACTTC. The resulting protein is CASSHLAGVWKETQYF. The rearrangement combines TRBV7-9 with TRBJ2-5; TRBD2 fits 10 bases in the junction. The germline V gene (reference sequence) sets CDR1 to SEHNR and CDR2 to FQNEAQ. From cysteine to phenylalanine, the CDR3 is 16 amino acids long. Kept here is only the CDR3 DNA, which spans 48 bases and is read in frame from base 1. The junction shows trimming of 5 bases on V and 3 bases on J, and the gene matches do not reach 9 bases of it.